Each of the 8 T cell receptor beta chains below was sequenced from the same sample in a study of blood T cell repertoires in COVID-19. TCRdb's table, derived via immunoSEQ multiplex PCR, lists solely in-frame clones and lacks some. In the table there are 95,000 to 150,000 clones, roughly 84% of which are singletons. Specimen: PBMCs or T cells enriched from blood (not recorded which). The source of these receptors is a young woman who had recovered from COVID-19.

The V call is TRBV5-1, the J call TRBJ2-1, with 16 bases identical to TRBD2. V trimming: 7 bases; J trimming: 3 bases; junction bases outside the gene matches: 7. CDR3 length: 17 residues. CDR1 and CDR2 from the germline V gene are SGHRS and YFSETQ. CDR3 bases: TGCGCCAGCGGCGGGACTAGCGGGAGGGCCGGCTACAATGAGCAGTTCTTC. Its protein product is CASGGTSGRAGYNEQFF.

There are a few counts of this clone. This chain uses TRBV5-1 with TRBJ2-7; TRBD1 matches 8 bases. Germline CDR1 is SGHRS and CDR2 is YFSETQ. With V trimmed by 0 bases and J by 6 bases, 8 bases remained unmatched. The CDR3 length is 15 residues. CDR3 sequence (DNA): TGCGCCAGCAGCTTGGAAGTGACAGGGGTGTCCGAGCAGTACTTC. Its translation: CASSLEVTGVSEQYF.

The chain employs TRBV18 and TRBJ1-4, with 7 bases that match TRBD1. Germline CDR1 is KGHSH and CDR2 is LQKENI. This CDR3 is built from 16 residues. V dropped 3 bases and J dropped 4; count of bases not matched to a gene: 8. CDR3 sequence reads: CASSPDRVGVNEKLFF. The CDR3 DNA reads as TGTGCCAGCTCACCCGACAGGGTCGGAGTTAATGAAAAACTGTTTTTT.

The chain links TRBV7-2 to TRBJ2-2; 10 bases line up with TRBD2. V was clipped by 6 bases and J by 2 bases; unmatched bases: 6. This CDR3 has 16 residues. Germline V CDR1 and CDR2: SGHTA, FQGNSA. The CDR3 DNA reads TGTGCCAGCAGACCAGGACTAGCGGTAAACACCGGGGAGCTGTTTTTT. Encoded protein: CASRPGLAVNTGELFF.

This clone was recorded once. Other DNA sequences in the same sample also yield this CDR3. The V gene is TRBV14, the J gene TRBJ2-7; 15 nucleotides match TRBD2. The V gene end was trimmed by 3 bases and the J gene end by 2 bases; junction bases not matched to a gene: 2. Germline V gene lookup returns CDR1 SGHDN and CDR2 FVKESK. This CDR3 comprises 16 residues. For the CDR3, the DNA is TGTGCCAGCAGCCAGGGACTAGCGGGAGGTCCCTACGAGCAGTACTTC. It is translated as CASSQGLAGGPYEQYF.

The chain recombines TRBV18 with TRBJ1-1, with D perhaps matching TRBD1 (6 bases). The V gene lost 6 bases and the J gene lost 4 bases, with 12 bases spanning the gap. CDR1 and CDR2 (germline): KGHSH, LQKENI. The CDR3 length is 13 residues. In nucleotides, the CDR3 is TGTGCCAGCTCCCAAAAACAGGGCACTGAAGCTTTCTTT. It specifies CASSQKQGTEAFF.

The J gene is TRBJ2-3, the V gene TRBV5-1, with no clear D. Trimming cost V 4 bases and J 0 bases, with 6 bases left between them. Germline V gene lookup returns CDR1 SGHRS and CDR2 YFSETQ. CDR3 length: 13 residues. The CDR3 is CASSETSTDTQYF. DNA for the CDR3: TGCGCCAGCAGCGAGACTAGCACAGATACGCAGTATTTT.

This chain joins TRBV2 and TRBJ2-5; 9 positions match TRBD2. This CDR3 contains 17 residues. The V gene end was trimmed by 7 bases and the J gene end by 4 bases; junction bases not matched to a gene: 16. Germline CDR1 SNHLY, CDR2 FYNNEI. CDR3 in amino acids: CASMHGGRARRRETQYF. The CDR3 DNA sequence: TGTGCCAGCATGCATGGCGGGAGGGCCAGGAGGAGAGAGACCCAGTACTTC.